The 24 T cell receptor beta chains below all came from one sample that was sequenced in a study of beta chain features in type 1 diabetes (dated by TCRdb to the late 2010s). Library creation used the immunoSEQ multiplex PCR assay. The entire isolated RNA was reverse transcribed using the High Capacity cDNA Reverse Transcription Kit, and thus expressed TCRB transcripts were sequenced. TCRdb took this table from immuneACCESS and kept in-frame rearrangements with V and J called. Such tables lack part of the clones; where checked against another copy, unresolved V genes explain under half of the gap, and the rest is unexplained. The sample table contains approximately 200,000 clones; only one count was recorded for 9.6% of them. Of the sample, about 0.037% is held by the ten largest clones. The sequenced sample consisted of naive CD4+ T cells from blood. This sample's cell subset or site label indicates: true naive CD4+ T cells. Receptors originate from a young woman in good health.

DNA for the CDR3: TGTGCCAGTAGCAGGATCGGGACCTACGAGCAGTACTTC. This codes for CASSRIGTYEQYF. This sequence joins TRBV19 and TRBJ2-7; perhaps TRBD2 as D (5 bases). V lost 6 bases and J lost 2, with 11 bases in between. The V gene's germline CDR1 is LNHDA and CDR2 SQIVND (reference sequence). This CDR3 is built from 13 residues.

The chain links TRBV7-6 to TRBJ2-5; TRBD2 might be the D (6 bases). V was clipped by 7 bases and J by 5 bases, with 17 bases between them. The CDR3 sequence is 14 residues long. Germline V gene sequence: CDR1 SGHVS, CDR2 FNYEAQ. For the CDR3, the DNA is TGTGCCAGCACTCCAGACGGGGGAATCGAGACCCAGTACTTC. This sequence encodes CASTPDGGIETQYF.

The J gene is TRBJ2-5, the V gene TRBV6-6; TRBD2 matches 7 bases. Losses at the gene ends were 4 bases for V and 3 bases for J; bases not matched to a gene: 5. The CDR3 is 14 residues long. Germline CDR1 and CDR2: MNHNY and SVGAGI (reference sequence). The CDR3 region is CASSSREGKETQYF. CDR3 DNA: TGTGCCAGCAGTTCCAGGGAGGGAAAAGAGACCCAGTACTTC.

The rearrangement joins TRBV29-1 to TRBJ2-5, with 10 bases fitting TRBD2. Trimming cost V 7 bases and J 7 bases; bases outside gene matches: 12. The CDR3 extends over 14 amino acids. Germline CDR1 SQVTM, CDR2 ANQGSEA. In nucleotides, the CDR3 is TGCAGCGCTTCCCGGACTAGCGGTTCGCGGACCCAGTACTTC. Protein product: CSASRTSGSRTQYF.

The gene calls are TRBV6-5 and TRBJ2-1, with 7 nucleotides matching TRBD2. V gave up 2 bases and J gave up 13 bases; unmatched junction bases: 8. The CDR3 spans 13 residues. Per germline, CDR1 MNHEY and CDR2 SVGAGI. The CDR3, as DNA: TGTGCCAGCAGTTACGTCCGGGGAGGGAACCAGTTCTTC. Translated: CASSYVRGGNQFF.

The V and J genes are TRBV5-5 and TRBJ2-7, with D unresolved. Germline CDR1 reads SGHKS; CDR2 reads YYEKEE (reference sequence). Trimming took 0 bases from V and 4 from J, leaving 5 bases between them. The CDR3 spans 12 residues. The CDR3 is CASSLDGYEQYF. The CDR3 DNA reads as TGTGCCAGCAGCTTGGACGGTTACGAGCAGTACTTC.

V usage is TRBV11-2 and J usage is TRBJ2-1; 9 bases map to TRBD1. Germline V gene lookup returns CDR1 SGHAT and CDR2 FQNNGV. J lost 4 bases, V lost 4 bases, and 5 bases had no gene match. The CDR3 has 15 amino acids. The DNA for the CDR3 is TGTGCCAGCAGCTCGCCGGGACAGGGTTACAATGAGCAGTTCTTC. Protein product: CASSSPGQGYNEQFF.

The gene calls are TRBV5-6 and TRBJ2-7, with 8 bases aligning to TRBD1. With V trimmed by 6 bases and J by 0 bases, 11 bases remained unmatched. The length of the CDR3 is 16 residues. Per the germline V gene, CDR1 is SGHDT and CDR2 is YYEEEE. CDR3 sequence (DNA): TGTGCCAGCACTGTTCTCCGGGACAGGACCTCCTACGAGCAGTACTTC. Translating it yields CASTVLRDRTSYEQYF.

This clone was picked up a small number of times. The rearrangement joins TRBV15 to TRBJ2-5, with 13 bases matching TRBD2. This CDR3 is built from 16 residues. From germline, CDR1 is LNHNV and CDR2 YYDKDF (reference sequence). The trim removed 2 bases at V and 4 bases at J, leaving 4 bases unmatched. The CDR3 loop is CATSRTSGRVRETQYF. The CDR3 DNA reads as TGTGCCACCAGCAGAACTAGCGGGAGGGTAAGAGAGACCCAGTACTTC.

The chain recombines TRBV18 with TRBJ2-2; the D gene is possibly TRBD2 (5 bases). Germline V gene data show CDR1 as KGHSH and CDR2 as LQKENI. This CDR3 has 15 residues. With 0 bases removed from V and 6 bases from J, the gap between germline ends came to 11 bases. The CDR3 spells CASSPPASLPGELFF. CDR3 in DNA: TGTGCCAGCTCACCACCGGCTAGCCTTCCCGGGGAGCTGTTTTTT.

This clone was counted a few times. This chain links TRBV7-2 with TRBJ2-7; D is uncertain. The length of the CDR3 is 14 residues. V shed 1 base and J shed 4 bases, with 11 bases lying between them. Looked up from germline, CDR1 is SGHTA and CDR2 is FQGNSA. DNA for the CDR3: TGTGCCAGCAGCTTAGATCGTAGCACGTACGAGCAGTACTTC. Its protein is CASSLDRSTYEQYF.

Only a few counts were recorded for this clone. This chain links TRBV7-3 with TRBJ1-6, with TRBD1 matching 9 bases. The germline CDR1 and CDR2 sequences are SGHTA and FQGTGA. This CDR3 contains 14 residues. V shed 7 bases and J 9 bases; nucleotides not matched to a gene: 7. CDR3 bases: TGTGCCAGCACCCCGGGACAGGGAGGTTCACCCCTCCACTTT. The encoded protein is CASTPGQGGSPLHF.

V is TRBV2 and J is TRBJ2-2; D ambiguous. Germline CDR1 reads SNHLY; CDR2 reads FYNNEI. Trimming removed 6 bases at V and 2 bases at J, with 10 bases between. CDR3 length equals 14 residues. The DNA of the CDR3 is TGTGCCAGCAGCATGAAGCGCAACACCGGGGAGCTGTTTTTT. Encoded protein: CASSMKRNTGELFF.

This clone was counted between two and nine times. The chain employs TRBV7-8 and TRBJ1-2, with 9 bases matching TRBD1. V was pared by 0 bases and J by 7 bases, with 6 bases of the junction left unmatched. Germline V gives CDR1 SGHVS, CDR2 FQNEAQ. The length of the CDR3 is 15 residues. The DNA of the CDR3 is TGTGCCAGCAGCTTAGCGGACAGGGGCGTCTTTGGCTACACCTTC. Translation: CASSLADRGVFGYTF.

The table lists this clone with a few counts. This sequence joins TRBV30 and TRBJ1-5; 7 bases agree with TRBD1. This CDR3 region has 13 residues. The V gene's germline CDR1 is GTSNPN and CDR2 SVGIG (reference sequence). With 3 bases clipped from V and 6 bases from J, the junction kept 5 bases outside the gene matches. The CDR3 loop reads CAWRPQGSQPQHF. The CDR3 coding sequence is TGTGCCTGGAGACCACAGGGGAGTCAGCCCCAGCATTTT.

This clone was counted a few times. The chain is built from TRBV29-1 and TRBJ2-3, with D unclear. This CDR3 has 12 amino acids. The V gene's germline CDR1 is SQVTM and CDR2 ANQGSEA. With 4 bases removed from V and 2 bases from J, the gap between germline ends came to 7 bases. The CDR3 here is CSVVLITDTQYF. CDR3 coding DNA: TGCAGCGTTGTGCTAATCACAGATACGCAGTATTTT.

The gene calls are TRBV28 and TRBJ1-2; 7 nucleotides agree with TRBD1. Germline CDR1 MDHEN, CDR2 SYDVKM. This CDR3 has 13 residues. The V segment lost 6 bases and the J segment 6 bases; nucleotides outside the gene matches: 7. Here the CDR3 reads CASSPGQVHGYTF. The CDR3 DNA reads as TGTGCCAGCAGCCCAGGACAGGTCCATGGCTACACCTTC.

V is TRBV10-3 and J is TRBJ2-2, with a tentative D call TRBD1 (6 bases). Germline V gene lookup returns CDR1 ENHRY and CDR2 SYGVKD. V dropped 8 bases and J dropped 1 base, with 17 bases sitting between them. CDR3 length: 16 amino acids. As DNA, the CDR3 is TGTGCCATCGGTACTTCTGGCAGGGGGAACACCGGGGAGCTGTTTTTT. Translation gives CAIGTSGRGNTGELFF.

The V call is TRBV7-9, the J call TRBJ2-5, with 9 bases lining up with TRBD1. The V gene's germline CDR1 is SEHNR and CDR2 FQNEAQ (reference sequence). The CDR3 has 12 residues. Trimming removed 6 bases from V and 5 bases from J; junction bases left unmatched: 1. Written as DNA, the CDR3 is TGTGCCAGCAGGGACAGGGGTGAGACCCAGTACTTC. Amino acid sequence: CASRDRGETQYF.

The chain uses TRBV6-1 and TRBJ2-7, with D hard to call. V lost 5 bases to trimming and J lost 0 bases, with 5 bases between them. Germline CDR1 reads MNHNS; CDR2 reads SASEGT. This CDR3 comprises 12 residues. DNA for the CDR3: TGTGCCAGCAGTCCGTCCTCCTACGAGCAGTACTTC. Translating gives CASSPSSYEQYF.

V is TRBV10-2 and J is TRBJ2-5; 12 bases fit TRBD2. Germline V gives CDR1 WSHSY, CDR2 SAAADI. The CDR3 is made up of 15 amino acids. J gave up 6 bases and V 5 bases, and 7 bases lay outside the gene matches. The CDR3 region is CASSPTSGRGQTQYF. CDR3 sequence (DNA): TGCGCCAGCAGTCCGACTAGCGGGAGAGGGCAGACCCAGTACTTC.

This chain joins TRBV9 and TRBJ1-1, with 8 bases matching TRBD1. The CDR3 has 12 amino acids. Trimming took 4 bases from V and 7 from J; bases not matched to a gene: 3. CDR1 is SGDLS and CDR2 is YYNGEE in the germline V gene. CDR3 in amino acids: CASSPGQGEAFF. The CDR3 coding sequence is TGTGCCAGCAGCCCTGGACAGGGTGAAGCTTTCTTT.

This clone appeared a few times. The chain recombines TRBV7-2 with TRBJ2-1; 7 nucleotides align to TRBD2. Germline V CDR1 and CDR2: SGHTA, FQGNSA. This CDR3 is built from 14 residues. The J segment lost 5 bases and the V segment lost 2 bases, leaving 3 bases of the junction unmatched. CDR3 in DNA: TGTGCCAGCAGCTTACTCGCGGGAGACAATGAGCAGTTCTTC. It is translated as CASSLLAGDNEQFF.

This clone has only a few counts. V and J are TRBV30 and TRBJ1-1; a weak D match, TRBD1 (5 bases). Germline V gives CDR1 GTSNPN, CDR2 SVGIG (reference sequence). The CDR3 consists of 13 residues. Trimming removed 4 bases at V and 5 bases at J, with 14 bases between. Here the CDR3 reads CAWIFGAATEAFF. The CDR3 DNA is TGTGCCTGGATCTTTGGGGCGGCGACTGAAGCTTTCTTT.